Shown below are 11 T cell receptor beta chains from a single sample sequenced in a study of T cell repertoires in ileal Crohn's disease (dated by TCRdb to the late 2010s). The library was obtained by the immunoSEQ multiplex PCR assay. The table comes from immuneACCESS by way of TCRdb, which keeps in-frame sequences with V and J called. Part of the clones is missing from these tables; in studies checked, under half for an unresolved V gene and the rest for unknown reasons. Recorded for this sample are 6,000 to 7,500 clones; 84% of them occurred a single time. The ten largest clones take up roughly 8.3% of the sample. Sequenced sample: ileal tissue. All receptors derive from an adult with Crohn's disease.

The V call is TRBV5-4, the J call TRBJ2-2, with a tentative D call TRBD2 (6 bases). Germline V gene data show CDR1 as SGHNT and CDR2 as YYREEE (reference sequence). V lost 1 base and J lost 4, with 14 bases in between. This CDR3 spans 16 amino acids. CDR3 protein: CASSLHGGMITGELFF. CDR3 DNA sequence: TGTGCCAGCAGCTTGCATGGCGGGATGATCACCGGGGAGCTGTTTTTT.

The chain is built from TRBV30 and TRBJ1-1; TRBD1 might be the D (6 bases). The CDR3 has 14 residues. Per germline, CDR1 GTSNPN and CDR2 SVGIG (reference sequence). Trimming pared 2 bases from V and 1 base from J, leaving 11 bases between. The CDR3 DNA reads as TGTGCCTGGAGTCTGGGGGCGAGGAACACTGAAGCTTTCTTT. The encoded protein is CAWSLGARNTEAFF.

J is TRBJ2-3 and V is TRBV9; possibly TRBD2 for D (5 bases). This CDR3 spans 16 amino acids. Germline CDR1 is SGDLS and CDR2 is YYNGEE. Trimming removed 2 bases at V and 2 bases at J, with 15 bases between. The CDR3 loop is CASSVKADSYTDTQYF. CDR3 coding DNA: TGTGCCAGCAGCGTCAAAGCGGACTCGTACACAGATACGCAGTATTTT. Full variable domain (missing parts from reference TRBV9 and TRBJ2-3): DSGVTQTPKHLITATGQRVTLRCSPRSGDLSVYWYQQSLDQGLQFLIQYYNGEERAKGNILERFSAQQFPDLHSELNLSSLELGDSALYFCASSVKADSYTDTQYFGPGTRLTVL.

The CDR3: CASTGQNTGELFF. CDR3 DNA sequence: TGTGCCTCAACTGGACAGAACACCGGGGAGCTGTTTTTT. The V and J genes are TRBV7-9 and TRBJ2-2; possibly TRBD1 for D (5 bases). Germline loops: CDR1 SEHNR, CDR2 FQNEAQ (reference sequence). The CDR3 length is 13 residues. The V gene lost 11 bases and the J gene lost 1 base, with 11 bases spanning the gap.

The chain employs TRBV6-1 and TRBJ2-2; 10 nucleotides match TRBD2. The V gene end was trimmed by 7 bases and the J gene end by 5 bases; junction bases not matched to a gene: 7. Germline V CDR1 and CDR2: MNHNS, SASEGT. This CDR3 has 15 amino acids. The CDR3 nucleotides are TGTGCCAGCAACAGAACTAGCGGGAAGACCGGGGAGCTGTTTTTT. It translates to CASNRTSGKTGELFF.

The chain carries TRBV25-1 and TRBJ1-1; D remains unclear. Trimming took off 3 bases at V and 2 bases at J, with 10 bases between the two ends. Looked up from germline, CDR1 is MGHDK and CDR2 is SYGVNS. The CDR3 length is 14 residues. CDR3 nucleotide sequence: TGTGCCAGCAGTGATCCGGGAGATAACACTGAAGCTTTCTTT. This gives the protein CASSDPGDNTEAFF. The variable domain in full, with the rest retrieved from reference TRBV25-1 and TRBJ1-1, is EADIYQTPRYLVIGTGKKITLECSQTMGHDKMYWYQQDPGMELHLIHYSYGVNSTEKGDLSSESTVSRIRTEHFPLTLESARPSHTSQYLCASSDPGDNTEAFFGQGTRLTVV.

V gene TRBV4-1 combines with J gene TRBJ2-1; D is possibly TRBD2 (7 bases). The CDR3 length is 17 residues. In germline, CDR1 is MGHRA, CDR2 YSYEKL. V shed 0 bases and J shed 1 base, with 13 bases lying between them. As DNA, the CDR3 is TGCGCCAGCAGCCAAGATCGAGGGAGGGGGTCCTACAATGAGCAGTTCTTC. The encoded protein is CASSQDRGRGSYNEQFF.

This clone appeared once. This rearrangement joins TRBV7-2 to TRBJ2-6, with D hard to call. This CDR3 is 17 amino acids long. CDR1 and CDR2 (germline): SGHTA, FQGNSA. Trimming left V 5 bases short and J 0 bases short, with 14 bases between. Here the CDR3 DNA reads TGTGCCAGCAGCCCCATAGCCAGACCCTCTGGGGCCAACGTCCTGACTTTC. Protein product: CASSPIARPSGANVLTF. Complete variable domain (other parts from reference TRBV7-2 and TRBJ2-6): GAGVSQSPSNKVTEKGKDVELRCDPISGHTALYWYRQSLGQGLEFLIYFQGNSAPDKSGLPSDRFSAERTGGSVSTLTIQRTQQEDSAVYLCASSPIARPSGANVLTFGAGSRLTVL.

This clone was seen a handful of times. The chain joins TRBV7-2 to TRBJ1-4, with TRBD1 matching 8 bases. The V and J ends lost 2 bases and 6 bases, in that order; junction bases with no gene match: 2. The CDR3 has 14 residues. Germline CDR1 SGHTA, CDR2 FQGNSA. The CDR3 reads CASSLQGADEKLFF. The CDR3 DNA reads as TGTGCCAGCAGCTTACAGGGGGCGGATGAAAAACTGTTTTTT.

The chain couples TRBV5-6 to TRBJ2-2; possible D gene TRBD2, 6 bases. CDR3 length equals 14 residues. The germline gives CDR1 SGHDT, CDR2 YYEEEE. The germline V and J ends were trimmed by 6 bases and 2 bases, with 11 bases remaining between them. The chain's CDR3 is CASKAGPNTGELFF. The CDR3 DNA reads as TGTGCCAGCAAGGCGGGACCTAACACCGGGGAGCTGTTTTTT.

The chain combines TRBV30 with TRBJ1-4, with 10 bases aligning to TRBD1. The CDR3 loop spans 14 amino acids. Germline V CDR1 and CDR2: GTSNPN, SVGIG (reference sequence). V lost 1 base to trimming and J lost 7 bases; unmatched junction nucleotides: 3. CDR3 sequence (DNA): TGTGCCTGGAGTGGGGACAGGGGAGGTGAAAAACTGTTTTTT. This encodes CAWSGDRGGEKLFF.